What follows are 26 T cell receptor beta chains derived from one specimen sequenced in a study of shared clonotypes between healthy human individuals. Only in-frame clones appear in the TCRdb table, and some are missing; sequencing was by immunoSEQ multiplex PCR. The profile shows 950,000 to 1,300,000 clones, approximately 72% of them singletons. The sample comprised memory CD4+ T cells sorted from blood. Subset in this sample: CD45RA-negative fraction. Source of these receptors: a man between 18 and 29 years old in good health.

This clone came up a few times. The J gene is TRBJ2-2, the V gene TRBV7-8, with no clear D. V lost 1 base and J lost 6, with 6 bases in between. This CDR3 is 13 amino acids long. CDR1 and CDR2 from the germline V gene are SGHVS and FQNEAQ. CDR3 protein: CASSLGRAGELFF. The DNA for the CDR3 is TGTGCCAGCAGCTTAGGCCGGGCCGGGGAGCTGTTTTTT.

V usage is TRBV19 and J usage is TRBJ1-5, with 7 bases identical to TRBD1. Germline trimming cut 7 bases from V and 2 bases from J; bases unmatched to any gene: 8. Germline assignment: CDR1 LNHDA and CDR2 SQIVND (reference sequence). The CDR3 runs to 15 residues. The CDR3 sequence is CASIQGTSGNQPQHF. The CDR3 region has the DNA TGTGCCAGTATACAGGGGACGTCGGGCAATCAGCCCCAGCATTTT.

The V and J genes are TRBV6-5 and TRBJ1-2; maybe TRBD1 (5 bases). From germline, CDR1 is MNHEY and CDR2 SVGAGI. The CDR3 is made up of 14 amino acids. Between the trimmed V and J ends, which lost 10 bases and 0 bases, there was a span of 15 bases. The DNA of the CDR3 is TGTGCCAACTCCCAGGGCAGGGCTAACTATGGCTACACCTTC. This translates into CANSQGRANYGYTF.

The V gene is TRBV4-3, the J gene TRBJ2-2; D is unresolved. This CDR3 is 14 amino acids long. V dropped 4 bases and J dropped 1 base, with 7 bases sitting between them. In germline, CDR1 is LGHNA, CDR2 YSLEER. CDR3 coding DNA: TGCGCCAGCAGCCCCCGAAGGAACACCGGGGAGCTGTTTTTT. It specifies CASSPRRNTGELFF.

This clone was counted a few times. The same CDR3 arises from other DNA sequences in this sample as well. The chain employs TRBV30 and TRBJ1-1, with TRBD1 identical over 9 bases. The length of the CDR3 is 12 residues. With 3 bases clipped from V and 5 bases from J, the junction kept 1 base outside the gene matches. Germline V gene data show CDR1 as GTSNPN and CDR2 as SVGIG (reference sequence). CDR3 nucleotides: TGTGCCTGGAGCGACAGGGGGACTGAAGCTTTCTTT. As protein: CAWSDRGTEAFF.

This chain uses TRBV2 with TRBJ2-1; D is perhaps TRBD2 (6 bases). Germline CDR1 is SNHLY and CDR2 is FYNNEI. Trimming took off 6 bases at V and 7 bases at J, with 13 bases between the two ends. This CDR3 spans 13 amino acids. This CDR3 is CASSAGHPNEQFF. The CDR3 nucleotides are TGTGCCAGCAGCGCGGGGCATCCAAATGAGCAGTTCTTC.

This chain uses TRBV6-6 with TRBJ1-5; maybe TRBD1 (5 bases). The germline gives CDR1 MNHNY, CDR2 SVGAGI (reference sequence). Trimming took 0 bases from V and 0 from J, leaving 9 bases between them. This CDR3 spans 16 amino acids. For the CDR3, the DNA is TGTGCCAGCAGTTACTCGACAGCCAGTAGCAATCAGCCCCAGCATTTT. Residues: CASSYSTASSNQPQHF.

V and J are TRBV5-4 and TRBJ2-5; TRBD2 aligns across 15 bases. With 0 bases clipped from V and 5 bases from J, the junction kept 2 bases outside the gene matches. Germline assignment: CDR1 SGHNT and CDR2 YYREEE (reference sequence). The CDR3 is 16 residues long. The DNA for the CDR3 is TGTGCCAGCAGCTTGGGGACTAGCGGGAGGGGGGAGACCCAGTACTTC. Its protein product is CASSLGTSGRGETQYF.

The chain combines TRBV14 with TRBJ2-1, with D possibly being TRBD1 (5 bases). The CDR3 is 13 amino acids. Germline CDR1 SGHDN, CDR2 FVKESK. V lost 4 bases, J lost 5 bases, and 9 bases lay in between. DNA for the CDR3: TGTGCCAGCAGCCGATCAGGGAACAATGAGCAGTTCTTC. Protein product: CASSRSGNNEQFF.

The rearrangement joins TRBV7-2 to TRBJ2-5, with D perhaps TRBD1 (6 bases). This CDR3 spans 14 amino acids. Germline values: CDR1 SGHTA, CDR2 FQGNSA. V lost 0 bases and J lost 2, with 7 bases in between. As DNA, the CDR3 is TGTGCCAGCAGCTTAGCGAGGGGGCAAGAGACCCAGTACTTC. Its protein is CASSLARGQETQYF.

The chain joins TRBV5-4 to TRBJ1-6, with D uncertain. Trimming took 6 bases from V and 8 from J, leaving 15 bases between them. CDR1 and CDR2 from the germline V gene are SGHNT and YYREEE (reference sequence). There are 14 residues in the CDR3. As DNA, the CDR3 is TGTGCCAGCAACATACTGAAGACCGATTCACCCCTCCACTTT. Encoded protein: CASNILKTDSPLHF.

This clone has just one count. This rearrangement joins TRBV5-4 to TRBJ2-7; no clear D. The V gene's germline CDR1 is SGHNT and CDR2 YYREEE (reference sequence). The CDR3 covers 14 residues. The ends were cut back, 7 bases at V and 4 bases at J, with 18 bases in the middle. The CDR3, as DNA: TGTGCCAGCGGGATCATGGACGGATTATACGAGCAGTACTTC. It is translated as CASGIMDGLYEQYF.

The CDR3: CAIHGLNTEAFF. As DNA, the CDR3 is TGTGCCATCCACGGGCTGAACACTGAAGCTTTCTTT. The gene calls are TRBV10-3 and TRBJ1-1; D ambiguous. V lost 8 bases, J lost 0 bases, and 7 bases lay in between. The CDR3 runs 12 residues. The germline gives CDR1 ENHRY, CDR2 SYGVKD.

This clone was observed once. The J gene is TRBJ1-1, the V gene TRBV5-1; D possibly corresponds to TRBD1 (5 bases). The V and J ends lost 0 bases and 8 bases respectively, with 14 bases between them. Germline V lookup: CDR1 SGHRS, CDR2 YFSETQ. This CDR3 region has 14 residues. The CDR3 region has the DNA TGCGCCAGCAGCTTGGACGGACACCTGGAAGAAGCTTTCTTT. This sequence encodes CASSLDGHLEEAFF.

The rearrangement links TRBV2 to TRBJ1-5; 8 nucleotides match TRBD1. Trimming cost V 6 bases and J 5 bases; bases outside gene matches: 9. The CDR3 is 15 amino acids. Germline V gene data show CDR1 as SNHLY and CDR2 as FYNNEI. The CDR3 sequence: CASRSSGGAYQPQHF. The CDR3 DNA is TGTGCCAGCAGATCCTCAGGGGGCGCCTATCAGCCCCAGCATTTT.

As for this clone: A much more abundant neighbour one base away suggests this may be a read error. The same CDR3 arises from other DNA sequences in this sample as well. This chain joins TRBV7-2 and TRBJ2-7; 7 bases are shared with TRBD2. Germline loops: CDR1 SGHTA, CDR2 FQGNSA. The CDR3 has 13 amino acids. With V trimmed by 2 bases and J by 3 bases, 1 base remained unmatched. CDR3 amino acids: CASSLSGGYEQYF. The DNA of the CDR3 is TGTGCCAGCAGCTTATCGGGGGGCTACGAGCAGTACTTC.

This chain joins TRBV5-5 and TRBJ1-4, with D maybe TRBD1 (6 bases). Germline CDR1 SGHKS, CDR2 YYEKEE (reference sequence). V lost 4 bases and J lost 2, with 9 bases in between. CDR3 size: 14 residues. The CDR3, as DNA: TGTGCCAGCAGCCACGGGGGCACTAATGAAAAACTGTTTTTT. It is translated as CASSHGGTNEKLFF.

This clone was seen a handful of times. This chain uses TRBV10-2 with TRBJ1-2; the match to TRBD1 covers 7 bases. The V gene end was trimmed by 10 bases and the J gene end by 4 bases; junction bases not matched to a gene: 12. This CDR3 contains 14 residues. Germline V gene data show CDR1 as WSHSY and CDR2 as SAAADI. CDR3 in amino acids: CATSLDRVSYGYTF. In DNA, the CDR3 is TGCGCCACCTCTCTCGACAGGGTTAGCTATGGCTACACCTTC.

Details on this clone: This same CDR3 is encoded by further DNA sequences in the sample. The chain uses TRBV5-1 and TRBJ1-5; no reliable D call. This CDR3 comprises 13 residues. Germline V CDR1 and CDR2: SGHRS, YFSETQ. V was cut by 0 bases and J by 7 bases, with 8 bases left in between. The CDR3, as DNA: TGCGCCAGCAGCTTGGGTGGTTTGCAGCCCCAGCATTTT. Protein: CASSLGGLQPQHF.

The V call is TRBV7-2, the J call TRBJ2-3; D possibly uses TRBD1 or TRBD2 (5 bases each). Trimming removed 9 bases from V and 2 bases from J, with 12 bases in between. Germline CDR1 and CDR2: SGHTA and FQGNSA. This CDR3 has 13 residues. CDR3 sequence (DNA): TGTGCCAGTAGGGGACGGTACACAGATACGCAGTATTTT. This encodes CASRGRYTDTQYF. Looking up the rest from reference TRBV7-2 and TRBJ2-3 gives the full variable domain: GAGVSQSPSNKVTEKGKDVELRCDPISGHTALYWYRQSLGQGLEFLIYFQGNSAPDKSGLPSDRFSAERTGGSVSTLTIQRTQQEDSAVYLCASRGRYTDTQYFGPGTRLTVL.

The chain recombines TRBV6-1 with TRBJ1-5, with D possibly matching TRBD1 (5 bases). The CDR3 extends over 13 amino acids. Germline CDR1 reads MNHNS; CDR2 reads SASEGT. Trimming removed 6 bases from V and 3 bases from J, with 9 bases in between. As DNA, the CDR3 is TGTGCCAGCAGGAGGGGAAACAATCAGCCCCAGCATTTT. This codes for CASRRGNNQPQHF.

The V call is TRBV19, the J call TRBJ2-4; TRBD1 agrees at 7 bases. Germline-derived CDR1 and CDR2 are LNHDA and SQIVND (reference sequence). The CDR3 is 15 amino acids. With 6 bases clipped from V and 1 base from J, the junction kept 6 bases outside the gene matches. The CDR3 here is CASRQGFGAKNIQYF. CDR3 in DNA: TGTGCCAGTAGACAGGGGTTCGGGGCCAAAAACATTCAGTACTTC.

The chain has TRBV6-5 and TRBJ1-1; D is possibly TRBD1 (5 bases). This CDR3 has 14 residues. Germline lookup yields CDR1 MNHEY and CDR2 SVGAGI. V was pared by 11 bases and J by 0 bases, with 16 bases between. The CDR3 region is CASSNRGVNTEAFF. As DNA, the CDR3 is TGTGCCTCCTCCAACCGGGGGGTGAACACTGAAGCTTTCTTT.

The chain is built from TRBV5-1 and TRBJ1-2, with D hard to call. This CDR3 region has 14 residues. Per germline, CDR1 SGHRS and CDR2 YFSETQ. V dropped 2 bases and J dropped 4 bases, with 12 bases sitting between them. The CDR3 spells CASSFTTASYGYTF. In DNA form, the CDR3 reads TGCGCCAGCAGCTTTACAACAGCATCCTATGGCTACACCTTC.

This chain connects TRBV18 to TRBJ2-5, with 8 bases aligning to TRBD2. The CDR3 has 15 residues. Germline CDR1 is KGHSH and CDR2 is LQKENI. V lost 4 bases, J lost 0 bases, and 4 bases stayed unmatched. Here the CDR3 reads CASSLSGSHQETQYF. In DNA, the CDR3 is TGTGCCAGCTCACTAAGCGGGAGCCACCAAGAGACCCAGTACTTC.

This clone was recorded many times. V gene TRBV7-9 combines with J gene TRBJ2-2; D is uncertain. The V end was cut by 0 bases, the J end by 6 bases, with 14 bases between. The CDR3 is made up of 16 amino acids. Per the germline V gene, CDR1 is SEHNR and CDR2 is FQNEAQ (reference sequence). Here the CDR3 reads CASSLASPLGSGELFF. CDR3 in DNA: TGTGCCAGCAGCTTAGCTAGCCCATTGGGTTCCGGGGAGCTGTTTTTT.